The clone carrying this TCR beta chain showed up just a few times. TCRdb reprocessed the reads with MiXCR, giving one entry per CDR3 protein. Of around 2,500 distinct CDR3 sequences detected, around 15% appear once; the ten largest clones hold about 30%. Per the germline V gene, CDR1 is SGHAT and CDR2 is FQNNGV. This CDR3 spans 16 amino acids. The junction had 14 bases not matched to a gene; V was cut back by 7 bases and J by 5 bases. The data originate from a study of liver allograft versus peripheral blood T cells. Study context: Graft-liver T cell receptor repertoires were compared against recipient peripheral blood repertoires.

The J gene is TRBJ2-7, the V gene TRBV11-2, with 10 bases matching TRBD1. The TCR sequence derives from a human patient who had a liver transplant. These T cells may partly come from the graft donor. This CDR3 is CASIVSSDRGRDEQYF. CDR3 nucleotides: TGTGCCAGCATCGTCTCCTCGGACAGGGGGAGGGACGAGCAGTACTTC.